The present TCR beta chain was sequenced within a study of blood T cell repertoires in COVID-19. Patients in Seattle were enrolled during active infection, then followed longitudinally. Sequencing used immunoSEQ multiplex PCR; TCRdb keeps in-frame clones, though not all of them. The sample holds 300,000 to 400,000 clones, 75% to 90% seen once. V was pared by 5 bases and J by 3 bases, with 11 bases between. The germline V gene has CDR1 MNHEY and CDR2 SMNVEV (reference sequence). This CDR3 comprises 15 residues. This rearrangement joins TRBV27 to TRBJ2-6; TRBD2 might be the D (6 bases). This sequence was found in a woman aged 45 to 65 with COVID-19, enrolled during active disease. The sequencing input was peripheral blood. In DNA, the CDR3 is TGTGCCAGCAGTGGAGGGGCTAGTGGGGCCAACGTCCTGACTTTC. Protein product: CASSGGASGANVLTF.